A selection of T cell receptor beta chains follows, all from one sample in a study of control samples from healthy donors and cancer patients. The data were produced by immunoSEQ multiplex PCR, yet TCRdb's version contains in-frame clones alone and is incomplete. The sample has tens of thousands of clones, about 83% seen once. Specimen: PBMCs. The receptors derive from a woman aged 40-49 years with lung cancer. Both conserved end residues are part of each CDR3. A D gene is named only where the DNA matches it firmly. A row's size may be missing; if present it is once, few, many or a size class.

J gene,clone size,D gene,V gene,CDR3 protein,CDR3 DNA
TRBJ2-7,.,TRBD2,TRBV28,CAGSTGLAGYEQYF,TGTGCCGGCAGCACGGGACTAGCGGGCTACGAGCAGTACTTC
TRBJ1-2,.,.,TRBV10-3,CAISEVQGANYGYTF,TGTGCCATCAGTGAGGTACAGGGAGCTAACTATGGCTACACCTTC
TRBJ1-5,.,.,TRBV15,CATSKGGDSNQPQHF,TGTGCCACCAGCAAAGGAGGGGACAGCAATCAGCCCCAGCATTTT
TRBJ2-1,.,.,TRBV11-3,CASSRTLVSEQFF,TGTGCCAGCAGCCGCACCCTAGTATCTGAGCAGTTCTTC
TRBJ2-3,.,.,TRBV11-3,CASTEGGSPGTDTQYF,TGTGCCAGCACCGAAGGTGGGTCTCCCGGCACAGATACGCAGTATTTT
TRBJ2-1,.,TRBD1,TRBV2,CASSPGQGQYNEQFF,TGTGCCAGCAGCCCCGGACAGGGACAATACAATGAGCAGTTCTTC
TRBJ1-5,.,.,TRBV10-2,CASRDEDNSNQPQHF,TGCGCCAGCAGAGATGAGGACAATAGCAATCAGCCCCAGCATTTT
TRBJ1-1,.,.,TRBV29-1,CSVDGVDSTYTEAFF,TGCAGCGTTGATGGTGTCGACTCAACTTACACTGAAGCTTTCTTT
TRBJ2-7,.,TRBD1,TRBV11-2,CASSWVGGVGPYEQYF,TGTGCCAGCAGCTGGGTAGGGGGCGTAGGACCCTACGAGCAGTACTTC
TRBJ1-1,.,.,TRBV5-4,CASSQIPHGEIFMNTEAFF,TGTGCCAGCAGCCAAATACCCCACGGGGAGATTTTCATGAACACTGAAGCTTTCTTT
TRBJ2-5,.,.,TRBV4-1,CASSQEGLPIETQYF,TGCGCCAGCAGCCAAGAGGGCCTCCCCATAGAGACCCAGTACTTC
TRBJ2-1,.,TRBD2,TRBV2,CASNRISGGASSYNEQFF,TGTGCCAGCAATCGGATTAGCGGGGGGGCAAGCTCCTACAATGAGCAGTTCTTC
TRBJ2-7,.,TRBD1,TRBV27,CASSPGQGHGEQYF,TGTGCCAGCAGTCCGGGACAGGGGCACGGCGAGCAGTACTTC
TRBJ2-7,.,.,TRBV12-3/TRBV12-4,CASREFDEQYF,TGTGCCAGCAGGGAGTTCGACGAGCAGTACTTC
TRBJ2-7,.,TRBD1,TRBV6-2/TRBV6-3,CASSYHNRDRVYEQYF,TGTGCCAGCAGTTACCACAATCGGGACAGGGTTTACGAGCAGTACTTC
TRBJ1-2,few,TRBD1,TRBV27,CASSPNQDRGYNYGYTF,TGTGCCAGCTCACCAAATCAGGACAGGGGCTACAACTATGGCTACACCTTC
TRBJ1-2,.,.,TRBV3-1/TRBV3-2,CASSQADNYGYTF,TGTGCCAGCAGCCAGGCAGATAACTATGGCTACACCTTC
TRBJ2-3,.,TRBD1,TRBV4-3,CASSLTGGKDTQYF,TGCGCCAGCAGCCTTACAGGGGGCAAGGATACGCAGTATTTT
TRBJ2-3,.,.,TRBV7-9,CASSLSTEISTDTQYF,TGTGCCAGCAGCTTATCGACCGAGATTAGCACAGATACGCAGTATTTT
TRBJ2-7,.,.,TRBV27,CASMGDFYEQYF,TGTGCCAGCATGGGCGACTTCTACGAGCAGTACTTC
TRBJ2-3,.,.,TRBV5-1,CASSLVGRSTDTQYF,TGCGCCAGCAGCTTGGTGGGCAGGAGCACAGATACGCAGTATTTT
TRBJ2-3,.,TRBD2,TRBV4-1,CASSLQGAGGDFTDTQYF,TGCGCCAGCAGCCTGCAAGGGGCCGGGGGGGATTTCACAGATACGCAGTATTTT
TRBJ1-1,.,TRBD1,TRBV2,CAGKDRGGNTEAFF,TGTGCCGGAAAAGACAGGGGAGGTAACACTGAAGCTTTCTTT
TRBJ2-7,once,.,TRBV11-3,CASSLQGHSYEQYF,TGTGCCAGCAGCTTGCAGGGTCATTCTTACGAGCAGTACTTC
TRBJ2-7,.,TRBD1,TRBV6-6,CASSYSDRHSYEQYF,TGTGCCAGCAGTTACTCGGACAGGCACTCCTACGAGCAGTACTTC
TRBJ1-5,.,TRBD1,TRBV19,CASSRDREVGQPQHF,TGTGCCAGTAGCAGGGACAGGGAAGTAGGTCAGCCCCAGCATTTT
TRBJ2-3,.,TRBD2,TRBV6-1,CASSAGTSGGTDTQYF,TGTGCCAGCAGTGCCGGGACTAGCGGAGGCACAGATACGCAGTATTTT
TRBJ1-3,once,TRBD1,TRBV6-1,CASSEQGDGNTIYF,TGTGCCAGCAGTGAACAGGGGGATGGAAACACCATATATTTT
TRBJ2-5,.,.,TRBV5-6,CASSSTVYQETQYF,TGTGCCAGCAGCTCCACCGTGTACCAAGAGACCCAGTACTTC
TRBJ2-7,.,TRBD1,TRBV27,CASSTTVGTAPYEQYF,TGTGCCAGCAGTACCACCGTCGGGACAGCTCCTTACGAGCAGTACTTC
TRBJ2-7,.,TRBD1,TRBV15,CATSRRQDREPTYEQYF,TGTGCCACCAGCAGACGGCAAGACAGGGAACCAACCTACGAGCAGTACTTC
TRBJ2-7,.,.,TRBV6-5,CASGRDSPYEQYF,TGTGCCAGCGGGAGGGACAGTCCCTACGAGCAGTACTTC
TRBJ1-5,.,.,TRBV4-3,CASSPGWDGKEPQHF,TGCGCCAGCAGCCCGGGTTGGGACGGTAAGGAGCCCCAGCATTTT
TRBJ2-7,.,.,TRBV10-2,CASSEWGTGPYEQYF,TGCGCCAGCAGTGAGTGGGGGACGGGGCCCTACGAGCAGTACTTC
TRBJ1-2,.,.,TRBV4-2,CASSQDNGNYGYTF,TGTGCCAGCAGCCAAGATAACGGTAACTATGGCTACACCTTC
TRBJ1-1,.,.,TRBV18,CASSPLPNTEAFF,TGTGCCAGCTCACCCCTTCCCAACACTGAAGCTTTCTTT
TRBJ2-7,.,.,TRBV4-2,CASSQGRQTSYEQYF,TGTGCCAGCAGCCAAGGGCGACAGACTTCCTACGAGCAGTACTTC
TRBJ2-3,.,.,TRBV5-1,CASSQYRGYSSADTQYF,TGCGCCAGCAGCCAATACAGGGGTTATTCTAGCGCAGATACGCAGTATTTT
TRBJ2-5,.,.,TRBV5-4,CASSLESGSETQYF,TGTGCCAGCAGCTTGGAGAGCGGGTCAGAGACCCAGTACTTC
TRBJ2-7,.,TRBD1,TRBV29-1,CSVAQGAGEQYF,TGCAGCGTTGCACAGGGGGCTGGCGAGCAGTACTTC
TRBJ1-3,.,TRBD1,TRBV4-1,CASSQGTGVGNTIYF,TGCGCCAGCAGCCAGGGGACAGGGGTCGGAAACACCATATATTTT
TRBJ2-1,.,TRBD2,TRBV7-6,CASSRLGGGGGADEQFF,TGTGCCAGCAGCCGATTGGGTGGAGGCGGGGGGGCAGATGAGCAGTTCTTC
TRBJ1-6,.,TRBD1,TRBV19,CASSGQGGNSPLHF,TGTGCCAGTAGCGGACAGGGAGGGAATTCACCCCTCCACTTT
TRBJ1-3,.,.,TRBV19,CASSIGVSGNTIYF,TGTGCCAGTAGTATAGGCGTCTCTGGAAACACCATATATTTT
TRBJ1-2,.,TRBD1,TRBV24-1,CATSDGTGNGYTF,TGTGCCACCAGTGATGGGACAGGGAATGGCTACACCTTC
TRBJ2-7,.,.,TRBV12-3/TRBV12-4,CASSLAPGEQYF,TGTGCCAGCAGTTTAGCGCCGGGCGAGCAGTACTTC
TRBJ1-5,once,TRBD1,TRBV18,CASSPGTGGQPQHF,TGTGCCAGCTCACCAGGGACAGGGGGTCAGCCCCAGCATTTT
TRBJ2-2,.,.,TRBV7-7,CASSPWGQNTGELFF,TGTGCCAGCAGCCCCTGGGGACAGAACACCGGGGAGCTGTTTTTT